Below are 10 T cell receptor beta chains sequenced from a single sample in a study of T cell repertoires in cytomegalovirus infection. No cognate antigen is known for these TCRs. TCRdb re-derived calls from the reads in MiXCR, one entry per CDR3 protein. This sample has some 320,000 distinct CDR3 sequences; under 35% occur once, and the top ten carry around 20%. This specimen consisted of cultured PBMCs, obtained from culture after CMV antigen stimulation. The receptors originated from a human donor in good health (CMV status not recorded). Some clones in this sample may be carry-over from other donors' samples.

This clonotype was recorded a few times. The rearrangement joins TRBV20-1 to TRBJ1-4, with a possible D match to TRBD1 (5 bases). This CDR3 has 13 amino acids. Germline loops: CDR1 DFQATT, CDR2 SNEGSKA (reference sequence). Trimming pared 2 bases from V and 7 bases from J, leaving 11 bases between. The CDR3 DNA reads TGCAGTGCTAGAAGGGGTGATGGTGAAAAACTGTTTTTT. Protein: CSARRGDGEKLFF.

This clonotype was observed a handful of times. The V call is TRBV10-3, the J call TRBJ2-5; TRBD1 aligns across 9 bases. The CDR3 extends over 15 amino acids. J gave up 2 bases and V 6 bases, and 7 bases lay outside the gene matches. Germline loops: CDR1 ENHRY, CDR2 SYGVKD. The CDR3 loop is CAIRRQGVGQETQYF. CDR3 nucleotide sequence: TGTGCCATCAGGCGACAGGGGGTAGGGCAAGAGACCCAGTACTTC.

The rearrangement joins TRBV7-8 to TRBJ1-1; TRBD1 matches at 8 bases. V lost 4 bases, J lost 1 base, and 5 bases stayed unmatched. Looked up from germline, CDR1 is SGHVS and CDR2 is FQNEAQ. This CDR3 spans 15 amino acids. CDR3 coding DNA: TGTGCCAGCAGCTCGAGCCAGGGGGCGAACACTGAAGCTTTCTTT. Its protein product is CASSSSQGANTEAFF. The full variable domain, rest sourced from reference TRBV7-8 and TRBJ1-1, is GAGVSQSPRYKVAKRGQDVALRCDPISGHVSLFWYQQALGQGPEFLTYFQNEAQLDKSGLPSDRFFAERPEGSVSTLKIQRTQQEDSAVYLCASSSSQGANTEAFFGQGTRLTVV.

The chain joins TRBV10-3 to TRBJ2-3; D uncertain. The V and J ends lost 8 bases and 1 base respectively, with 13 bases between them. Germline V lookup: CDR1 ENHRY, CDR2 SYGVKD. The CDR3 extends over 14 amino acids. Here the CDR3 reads CAISLQPRTDTQYF. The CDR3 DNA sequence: TGTGCCATCTCCCTCCAGCCTCGCACAGATACGCAGTATTTT.

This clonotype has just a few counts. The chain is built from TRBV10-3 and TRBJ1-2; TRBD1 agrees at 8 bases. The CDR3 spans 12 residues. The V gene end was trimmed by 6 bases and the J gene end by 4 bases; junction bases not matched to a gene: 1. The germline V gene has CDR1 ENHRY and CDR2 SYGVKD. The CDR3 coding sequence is TGTGCCATCAGACAGGGGGGCTATGGCTACACCTTC. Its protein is CAIRQGGYGYTF.

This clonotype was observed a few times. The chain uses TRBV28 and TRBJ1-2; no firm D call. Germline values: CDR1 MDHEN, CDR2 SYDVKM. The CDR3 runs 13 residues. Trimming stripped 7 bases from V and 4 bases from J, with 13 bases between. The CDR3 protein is CASTSPLGYGYTF. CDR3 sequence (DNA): TGTGCCAGCACCTCCCCTTTGGGCTATGGCTACACCTTC.

CDR3 sequence (DNA): TGTGCCAGCAGCCGCCGGGACAGGCAAGAGACCCAGTACTTC. This translates into CASSRRDRQETQYF. The chain uses TRBV6-2 or TRBV6-3 and TRBJ2-5; 8 bases match TRBD1. With V trimmed by 6 bases and J by 2 bases, 5 bases remained unmatched. Germline CDR1 MNHEY, CDR2 SVGEGT. This CDR3 is built from 14 residues.

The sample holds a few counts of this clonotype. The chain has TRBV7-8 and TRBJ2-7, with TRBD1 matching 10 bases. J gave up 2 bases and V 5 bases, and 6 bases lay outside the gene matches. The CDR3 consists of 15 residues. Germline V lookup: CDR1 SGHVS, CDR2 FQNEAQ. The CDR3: CASSPQGQGPYEQYF. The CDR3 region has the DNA TGTGCCAGCAGCCCACAGGGACAGGGGCCCTACGAGCAGTACTTC.

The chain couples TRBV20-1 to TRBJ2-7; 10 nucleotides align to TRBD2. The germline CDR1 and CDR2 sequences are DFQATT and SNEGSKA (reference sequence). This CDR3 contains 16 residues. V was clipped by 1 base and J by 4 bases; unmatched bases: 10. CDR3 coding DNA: TGCAGTGCTAGAGGTTTTTCTAGCGGGAGAGATTACGAGCAGTACTTC. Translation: CSARGFSSGRDYEQYF.

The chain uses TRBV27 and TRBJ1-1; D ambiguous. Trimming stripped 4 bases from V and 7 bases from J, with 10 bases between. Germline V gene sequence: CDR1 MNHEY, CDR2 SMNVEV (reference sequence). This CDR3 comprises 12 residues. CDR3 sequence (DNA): TGTGCCAGCAGTTCGCAAGCGGGTGAAGCTTTCTTT. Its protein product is CASSSQAGEAFF.